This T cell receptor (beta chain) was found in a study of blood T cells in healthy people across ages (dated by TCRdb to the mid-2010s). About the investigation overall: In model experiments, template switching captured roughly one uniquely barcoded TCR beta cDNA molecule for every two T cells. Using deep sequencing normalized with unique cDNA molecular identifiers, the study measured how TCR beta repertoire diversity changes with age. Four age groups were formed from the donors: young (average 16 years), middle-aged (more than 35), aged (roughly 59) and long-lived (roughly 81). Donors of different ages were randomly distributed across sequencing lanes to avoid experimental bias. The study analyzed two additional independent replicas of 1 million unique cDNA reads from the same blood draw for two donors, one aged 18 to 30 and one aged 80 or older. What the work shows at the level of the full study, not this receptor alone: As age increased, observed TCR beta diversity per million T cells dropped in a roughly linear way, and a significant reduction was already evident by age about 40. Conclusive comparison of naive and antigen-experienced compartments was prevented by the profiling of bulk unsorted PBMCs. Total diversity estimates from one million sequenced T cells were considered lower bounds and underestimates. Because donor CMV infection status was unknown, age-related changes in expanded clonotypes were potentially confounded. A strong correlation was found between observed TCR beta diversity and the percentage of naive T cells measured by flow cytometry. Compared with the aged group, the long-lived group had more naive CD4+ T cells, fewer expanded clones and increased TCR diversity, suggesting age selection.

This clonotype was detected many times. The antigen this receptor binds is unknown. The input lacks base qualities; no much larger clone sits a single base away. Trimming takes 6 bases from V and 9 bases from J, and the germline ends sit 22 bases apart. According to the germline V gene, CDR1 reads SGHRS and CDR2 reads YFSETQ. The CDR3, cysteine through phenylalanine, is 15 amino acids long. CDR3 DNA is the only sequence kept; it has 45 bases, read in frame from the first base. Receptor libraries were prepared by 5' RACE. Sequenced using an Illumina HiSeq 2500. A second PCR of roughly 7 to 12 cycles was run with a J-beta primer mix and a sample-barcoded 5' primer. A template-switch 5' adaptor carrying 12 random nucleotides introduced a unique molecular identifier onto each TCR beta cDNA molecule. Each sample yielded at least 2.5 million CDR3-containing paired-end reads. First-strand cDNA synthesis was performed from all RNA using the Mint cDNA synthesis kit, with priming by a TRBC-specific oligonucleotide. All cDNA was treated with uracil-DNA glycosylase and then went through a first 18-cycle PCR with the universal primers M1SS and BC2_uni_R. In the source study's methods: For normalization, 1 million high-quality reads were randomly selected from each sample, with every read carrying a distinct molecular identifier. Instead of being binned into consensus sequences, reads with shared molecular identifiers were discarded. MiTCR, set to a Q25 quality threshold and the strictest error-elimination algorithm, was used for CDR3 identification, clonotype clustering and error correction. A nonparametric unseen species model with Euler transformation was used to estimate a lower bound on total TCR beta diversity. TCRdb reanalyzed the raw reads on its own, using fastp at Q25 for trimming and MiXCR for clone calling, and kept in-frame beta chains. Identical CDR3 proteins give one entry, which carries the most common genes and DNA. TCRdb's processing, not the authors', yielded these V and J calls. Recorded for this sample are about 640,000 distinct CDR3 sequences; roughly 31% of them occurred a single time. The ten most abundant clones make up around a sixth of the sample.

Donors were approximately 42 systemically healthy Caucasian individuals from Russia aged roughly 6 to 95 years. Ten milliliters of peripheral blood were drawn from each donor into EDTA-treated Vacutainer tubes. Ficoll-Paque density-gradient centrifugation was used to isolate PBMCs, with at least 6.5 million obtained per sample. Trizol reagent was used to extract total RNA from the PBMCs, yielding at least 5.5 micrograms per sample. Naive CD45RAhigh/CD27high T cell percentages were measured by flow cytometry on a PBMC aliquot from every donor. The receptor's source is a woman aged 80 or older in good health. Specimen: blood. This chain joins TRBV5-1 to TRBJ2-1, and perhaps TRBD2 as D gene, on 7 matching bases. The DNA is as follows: TGCGCCAGCAACTCGGACGGGGGGCAGAAAGGTGAGCAGTTCTTC. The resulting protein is CASNSDGGQKGEQFF.